This T cell receptor beta chain derives from a study of blood T cell repertoires in COVID-19. For the study at large: The United States, Italy and Spain were the sources of the acute and convalescent COVID-19 samples. From T cells, B-cell-depleted T cells, or PBMCs came the material, which was cDNA or gDNA.

Trimming removed 6 bases from V and 5 bases from J; junction bases left unmatched: 7. The CDR3 contains 14 residues. CDR1 SGHVS and CDR2 FNYEAQ come from the germline V gene. Individuals drawn from around 24 US areas were roughly 18 to 100 years old. The assay was immunoSEQ multiplex PCR, and TCRdb's table has in-frame clones only and misses some. Of a few hundred thousand clones listed, more than 75% were seen once; the top ten hold about 4.3%. The V call is TRBV7-6, the J call TRBJ2-1; 7 nucleotides agree with TRBD1. Input material: PBMCs or T cells enriched from blood (not recorded which). The origin of this receptor is a young man with acute COVID-19. CDR3 residues: CASSSRDSDNEQFF. The CDR3 DNA is TGTGCCAGCAGTTCCCGGGACAGTGACAATGAGCAGTTCTTC.